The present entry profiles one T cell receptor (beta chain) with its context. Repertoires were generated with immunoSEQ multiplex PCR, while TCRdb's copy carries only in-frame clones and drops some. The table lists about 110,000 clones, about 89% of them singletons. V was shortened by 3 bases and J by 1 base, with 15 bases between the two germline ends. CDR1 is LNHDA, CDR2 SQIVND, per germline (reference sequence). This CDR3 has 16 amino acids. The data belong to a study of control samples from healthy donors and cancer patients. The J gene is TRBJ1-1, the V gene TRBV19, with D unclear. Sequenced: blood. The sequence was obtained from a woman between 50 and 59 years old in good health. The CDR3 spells CASSMARVGGNTEAFF. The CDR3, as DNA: TGTGCCAGTAGTATGGCAAGGGTTGGAGGGAACACTGAAGCTTTCTTT.